The T cell receptor (beta chain) under discussion was sequenced for a study of PD-1 blockade in mismatch repair-deficient tumors. Produced via immunoSEQ multiplex PCR; TCRdb's table is partial and in-frame only. The table shows 30,000 to 40,000 clones, with around 80% occurring only once. Germline loops: CDR1 SGHTA, CDR2 FQGNSA. The CDR3 contains 16 residues. With 1 base removed from V and 0 bases from J, the gap between germline ends came to 9 bases. This chain uses TRBV7-2 with TRBJ1-4; a possible D gene is TRBD1 (6 bases). This sequence was found in an adult with mismatch repair-deficient cancer. This specimen consisted of PBMCs, obtained less than 7 weeks after starting pembrolizumab. CDR3 sequence reads: CASSLGWTATNEKLFF. In nucleotides, the CDR3 is TGTGCCAGCAGCTTAGGGTGGACAGCAACTAATGAAAAACTGTTTTTT.